This TCR beta chain was sequenced during a study of T cell repertoires in ileal Crohn's disease. About the study: The M6 sample came from neoterminal ileum during colonoscopy after surgery.

Some clones are missing from TCRdb's copy, which holds only in-frame ones; the method was immunoSEQ multiplex PCR. The sample comprises roughly 17,000 clones, around 70% of which are singletons, and less than 5% rests with the top ten. This CDR3 has 11 amino acids. Germline V CDR1 and CDR2: SQVTM, ANQGSEA. V was trimmed by 4 bases and J by 7 bases, leaving 11 bases between them. Documented time point: neoterminal ileum biopsy at postoperative endoscopy, about 6 months after surgery. Sample: ileal tissue. J is TRBJ2-7 and V is TRBV29-1; a possible D gene is TRBD1 (5 bases). The clonotype comes from an adult with Crohn's disease. The CDR3 region has the DNA TGCAGCGTTGGGCAGGGAAGTGAGCAGTACTTC. It translates to CSVGQGSEQYF.